This entry lists 23 T cell receptor beta chains sequenced from one sample in a study of CD4 T cell repertoires in COVID-19. The repertoire was sequenced with immunoSEQ multiplex PCR; TCRdb's copy has only in-frame clones and lacks some. The sample lists tens of thousands of clones, around four fifths occurring once. The source was CD4+ T cells from peripheral blood, collected after recovery from COVID-19. The receptors come from a human donor who had COVID-19.

The J gene is TRBJ1-1, the V gene TRBV19; D call uncertain. Trimming took off 6 bases at V and 0 bases at J, with 8 bases between the two ends. Germline V gene lookup returns CDR1 LNHDA and CDR2 SQIVND (reference sequence). The CDR3 length is 13 residues. The CDR3 is CASSREVNTEAFF. Written as DNA, the CDR3 is TGTGCCAGTAGCCGTGAGGTGAACACTGAAGCTTTCTTT.

A few counts support this clone. V gene TRBV19 combines with J gene TRBJ1-2, with D possibly matching TRBD1 (6 bases). Germline CDR1 LNHDA, CDR2 SQIVND (reference sequence). Trimming took off 4 bases at V and 5 bases at J, with 8 bases between the two ends. The CDR3 loop spans 12 amino acids. CDR3 protein: CASSNGQYGYTF. The CDR3 DNA reads as TGTGCCAGTAGTAACGGACAGTATGGCTACACCTTC. The full variable domain, completed using reference TRBV19 and TRBJ1-2, is DGGITQSPKYLFRKEGQNVTLSCEQNLNHDAMYWYRQDPGQGLRLIYYSQIVNDFQKGDIAEGYSVSREKKESFPLTVTSAQKNPTAFYLCASSNGQYGYTFGSGTRLTVV.

This chain joins TRBV7-9 and TRBJ1-1; possibly TRBD1 for D (6 bases). The V gene lost 5 bases and the J gene lost 6 bases, with 13 bases spanning the gap. CDR1 is SEHNR, CDR2 FQNEAQ, per germline (reference sequence). This CDR3 contains 13 residues. In DNA form, the CDR3 reads TGTGCCAGCAGCCCCAGACAGGTATCTGAAGCTTTCTTT. Translating gives CASSPRQVSEAFF.

CDR3 in DNA: TGTGCCAGCAGCGTAGCTTTGGACTGGGGCTCCTACAATGAGCAGTTCTTC. As protein: CASSVALDWGSYNEQFF. The rearrangement links TRBV9 to TRBJ2-1; weak D call: TRBD2 (5 bases). Germline-derived CDR1 and CDR2 are SGDLS and YYNGEE. V was clipped by 0 bases and J by 0 bases, with 13 bases between them. The length of the CDR3 is 17 residues.

The chain has TRBV19 and TRBJ2-5; 9 bases are a match to TRBD1. V lost 4 bases, J lost 6 bases, and 9 bases stayed unmatched. CDR1 and CDR2 (germline): LNHDA, SQIVND (reference sequence). This CDR3 comprises 15 residues. The CDR3 loop is CASSTPGQGLKTQYF. The CDR3 DNA follows: TGTGCCAGTAGTACCCCGGGACAGGGACTGAAGACCCAGTACTTC.

This chain links TRBV7-8 with TRBJ1-4, with no clear D. Germline V gene data show CDR1 as SGHVS and CDR2 as FQNEAQ. The CDR3 consists of 13 residues. The V end lost 3 bases, the J end lost 6 bases, and 8 bases lay between the germline ends. The CDR3 loop is CASSFRADEKLFF. The CDR3 DNA reads as TGTGCCAGCAGCTTTAGAGCGGATGAAAAACTGTTTTTT.

The chain joins TRBV2 to TRBJ2-2; unclear D gene. Germline CDR1 and CDR2: SNHLY and FYNNEI. The CDR3 runs to 16 residues. Trimming took 2 bases from V and 4 from J, leaving 14 bases between them. This CDR3 reads CASSEYGSELTGELFF. CDR3 in DNA: TGTGCCAGCAGTGAATACGGCAGCGAGCTCACCGGGGAGCTGTTTTTT.

The chain employs TRBV9 and TRBJ1-6, with a tentative D call TRBD1 (5 bases). The CDR3 is 18 amino acids. V shed 3 bases and J shed 0 bases, with 16 bases lying between them. Germline V CDR1 and CDR2: SGDLS, YYNGEE. The CDR3 DNA is TGTGCCAGCAGCGCATCGGGGGTGTGGAACTCCTATAATTCACCCCTCCACTTT. The encoded protein is CASSASGVWNSYNSPLHF.

This chain connects TRBV7-2 to TRBJ2-1, with 11 bases aligning to TRBD2. J was trimmed by 9 bases and V by 5 bases; bases with no gene match: 9. CDR1 is SGHTA and CDR2 is FQGNSA in the germline V gene. The CDR3 is made up of 15 amino acids. CDR3 sequence reads: CASSLQGGLAGEQFF. The CDR3 bases are TGTGCCAGCAGCCTACAGGGAGGACTAGCGGGTGAGCAGTTCTTC.

This clone has a handful of counts. The V and J genes are TRBV7-9 and TRBJ1-1; tentatively, D is TRBD1 (6 bases). The CDR3 runs 13 residues. The germline V gene has CDR1 SEHNR and CDR2 FQNEAQ (reference sequence). With 4 bases removed from V and 6 bases from J, the gap between germline ends came to 12 bases. CDR3 coding DNA: TGTGCCAGCAGCTCGACACAGGGATCTGAAGCTTTCTTT. This encodes CASSSTQGSEAFF.

This chain links TRBV25-1 with TRBJ2-2; tentative D call: TRBD1 (5 bases). V shed 3 bases and J shed 3 bases, with 11 bases lying between them. Germline V CDR1 and CDR2: MGHDK, SYGVNS. CDR3 length equals 15 residues. CDR3 amino acids: CASSDDRFYTGELFF. In DNA form, the CDR3 reads TGTGCCAGCAGTGATGACAGATTTTACACCGGGGAGCTGTTTTTT.

The chain combines TRBV7-9 with TRBJ1-6; 8 bases are a match to TRBD1. Germline V gene data show CDR1 as SEHNR and CDR2 as FQNEAQ (reference sequence). The CDR3 covers 16 residues. V was pared by 6 bases and J by 7 bases, with 11 bases of the junction left unmatched. Written as DNA, the CDR3 is TGTGCCAGCAGGGTCTGGACAGGGACGGGGAATTCACCCCTCCACTTT. It encodes CASRVWTGTGNSPLHF.

The chain has TRBV5-1 and TRBJ2-7; TRBD1 matches at 9 bases. From germline, CDR1 is SGHRS and CDR2 YFSETQ. Germline trimming cut 4 bases from V and 5 bases from J; bases unmatched to any gene: 7. CDR3 length: 14 residues. DNA for the CDR3: TGCGCCAGCAGCCGGACGGACAGGGGCCACGAGCAGTACTTC. It codes for CASSRTDRGHEQYF. Complete variable domain (other parts from reference TRBV5-1 and TRBJ2-7): KAGVTQTPRYLIKTRGQQVTLSCSPISGHRSVSWYQQTPGQGLQFLFEYFSETQRNKGNFPGRFSGRQFSNSRSEMNVSTLELGDSALYLCASSRTDRGHEQYFGPGTRLTVT.

The chain recombines TRBV7-9 with TRBJ2-1; D uncertain. The V end lost 5 bases, the J end lost 3 bases, and 5 bases lay between the germline ends. CDR1 is SEHNR and CDR2 is FQNEAQ in the germline V gene (reference sequence). This CDR3 comprises 12 residues. Here the CDR3 DNA reads TGTGCCAGCAGCCAAAGCTACAATGAGCAGTTCTTC. This encodes CASSQSYNEQFF.

The rearrangement joins TRBV3-1 (or the pseudogene TRBV3-2) to TRBJ1-2; D is ambiguous. CDR1 and CDR2 (germline): LGHDT, YNNKEL (reference sequence). The CDR3 consists of 14 residues. V lost 1 base, J lost 8 bases, and 14 bases lay in between. CDR3 protein: CASSQVGPRGGYTF. The DNA of the CDR3 is TGTGCCAGCAGCCAAGTTGGCCCTCGCGGCGGCTACACCTTC.

This clone was found once. The chain is built from TRBV5-1 and TRBJ2-1, with no clear D. The CDR3 length is 15 residues. V dropped 3 bases and J dropped 0 bases, with 10 bases sitting between them. The V gene's germline CDR1 is SGHRS and CDR2 YFSETQ. The CDR3 sequence: CASSSDIHSYNEQFF. CDR3 in DNA: TGCGCCAGCAGCTCAGACATCCACTCCTACAATGAGCAGTTCTTC.

The V call is TRBV12-3 or TRBV12-4, the J call TRBJ2-7; D uncertain. The CDR3 has 12 amino acids. V was cut by 8 bases and J by 7 bases, with 15 bases left in between. The CDR3 is CASPPVLHEQYF. Here the CDR3 DNA reads TGTGCCAGCCCCCCGGTGCTGCATGAGCAGTACTTC.

This chain joins TRBV19 and TRBJ1-2, with 9 nucleotides matching TRBD1. The ends lost 7 bases at V and 2 bases at J; junction bases unmatched: 11. Germline assignment: CDR1 LNHDA and CDR2 SQIVND (reference sequence). The CDR3 has 16 amino acids. DNA for the CDR3: TGTGCCAGTACCCTATACGCCGGGACAGGGAACTATGGCTACACCTTC. Translation gives CASTLYAGTGNYGYTF.

This clone was recorded at least ten times. This sequence joins TRBV6-5 and TRBJ2-1; a weak D match, TRBD2 (7 bases). The CDR3 runs 16 residues. Germline V gene data show CDR1 as MNHEY and CDR2 as SVGAGI. V dropped 0 bases and J dropped 3 bases, with 12 bases sitting between them. In nucleotides, the CDR3 is TGTGCCAGCAGTTACTCCGGGGGCGGGGGCTACAATGAGCAGTTCTTC. Residues: CASSYSGGGGYNEQFF.

V and J are TRBV7-9 and TRBJ1-6, with D hard to call. The CDR3 runs 13 residues. Trimming removed 6 bases from V and 12 bases from J, with 15 bases in between. Germline assignment: CDR1 SEHNR and CDR2 FQNEAQ (reference sequence). The DNA for the CDR3 is TGTGCCAGCAGTTTACCAGAGGTCGGACCCCTCCACTTT. Protein: CASSLPEVGPLHF.

The rearrangement uses TRBV27 and TRBJ2-7; 7 bases are shared with TRBD2. From germline, CDR1 is MNHEY and CDR2 SMNVEV (reference sequence). This CDR3 comprises 14 residues. V was pared by 8 bases and J by 2 bases, with 9 bases of the junction left unmatched. CDR3 sequence reads: CASRIGAGAYEQYF. The CDR3 nucleotides read TGTGCCAGCCGAATCGGGGCGGGGGCCTACGAGCAGTACTTC.

The CDR3 sequence: CASSAIQYLNTEAFF. CDR3 coding DNA: TGCGCCAGCAGTGCTATCCAGTACCTTAACACTGAAGCTTTCTTT. V and J are TRBV10-2 and TRBJ1-1; D gene ambiguous. The length of the CDR3 is 15 residues. Germline CDR1 WSHSY, CDR2 SAAADI. Between the trimmed V and J ends, which lost 4 bases and 2 bases, there was a span of 14 bases.

At least ten counts were recorded for this clone. The V gene is TRBV28, the J gene TRBJ1-2, with a tentative D call TRBD1 (6 bases). Trimming stripped 8 bases from V and 5 bases from J, with 18 bases between. The CDR3 totals 14 residues. The germline CDR1 and CDR2 sequences are MDHEN and SYDVKM. The CDR3 coding sequence is TGTGCCAGCGCAGGGGAGGGGCTGGGTTATGGCTACACCTTC. Its protein is CASAGEGLGYGYTF.